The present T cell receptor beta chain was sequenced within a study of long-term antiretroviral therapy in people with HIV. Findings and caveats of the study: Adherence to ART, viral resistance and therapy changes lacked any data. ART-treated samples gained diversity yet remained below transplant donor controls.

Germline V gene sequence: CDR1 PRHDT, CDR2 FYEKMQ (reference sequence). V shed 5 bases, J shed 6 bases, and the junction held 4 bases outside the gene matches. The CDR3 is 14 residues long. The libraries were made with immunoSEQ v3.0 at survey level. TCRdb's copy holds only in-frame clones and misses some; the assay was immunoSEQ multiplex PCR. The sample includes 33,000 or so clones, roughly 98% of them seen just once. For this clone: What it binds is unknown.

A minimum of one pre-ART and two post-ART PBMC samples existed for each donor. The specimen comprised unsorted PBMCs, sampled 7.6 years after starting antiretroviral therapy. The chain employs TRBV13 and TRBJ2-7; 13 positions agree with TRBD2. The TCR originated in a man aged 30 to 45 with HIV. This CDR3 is CASSLLAGGPEQYF. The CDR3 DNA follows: TGTGCCAGCAGCCTACTAGCGGGAGGGCCCGAGCAGTACTTC.